These 16 T cell receptor beta chains were sequenced from one sample in a study of T cells in Graves' hyperthyroidism and ophthalmopathy. Amplified regions were TCR beta CDR3 sequences from RNA transcripts. First-round RT-PCR with HTBI primers amplified the TCR CDR3 region. Each CDR3 protein is one row after TCRdb ran MiXCR on the multiplex PCR reads. The sample shows hundreds of thousands of distinct CDR3 sequences, roughly a third of them seen only once. Sequencing was carried out using blood. All receptors come from a woman aged 40-49 years with Graves' hyperthyroidism.

This clonotype was detected a few times. The V gene is TRBV5-1, the J gene TRBJ1-1; D uncertain. Deletions cut 6 bases from V and 3 bases from J, with 15 bases between. The CDR3 runs 14 residues. CDR1 and CDR2 from the germline V gene are SGHRS and YFSETQ. The DNA of the CDR3 is TGCGCCAGCACCCTTGGAGGGCTGTACACTGAAGCTTTCTTT. Protein product: CASTLGGLYTEAFF.

This clonotype was found many times. V usage is TRBV7-2 and J usage is TRBJ1-2; D gene unclear. Between the trimmed V and J ends, which lost 5 bases and 7 bases, there was a span of 14 bases. In germline, CDR1 is SGHTA, CDR2 FQGNSA. This CDR3 region has 13 residues. CDR3 region: CASSRTPGSGYTF. Written as DNA, the CDR3 is TGTGCCAGCAGCAGGACCCCCGGGAGTGGCTACACCTTC.

The sample holds many counts of this clonotype. The chain uses TRBV6-5 and TRBJ1-2; TRBD1 matches at 10 bases. Per germline, CDR1 MNHEY and CDR2 SVGAGI. Trimming cost V 10 bases and J 7 bases; bases outside gene matches: 6. This CDR3 is 12 amino acids long. In DNA form, the CDR3 reads TGTGCCACTGGGACAGGGGTGGGTGGCTACACCTTC. Its translation is CATGTGVGGYTF.

V usage is TRBV6-5 and J usage is TRBJ1-3, with D perhaps matching TRBD1 (6 bases). The V end lost 2 bases, the J end lost 2 bases, and 16 bases lay between the germline ends. This CDR3 contains 17 residues. The germline V gene encodes CDR1 MNHEY and CDR2 SVGAGI. CDR3 protein: CASSYGSGESTGNTIYF. The CDR3 bases are TGTGCCAGCAGTTACGGGTCAGGGGAGTCCACTGGAAACACCATATATTTT.

This clonotype was seen at least ten times. In DNA form, the CDR3 reads TGCAGTGCTCGGGCTGACGGCAATCAGCCCCAGCATTTT. Its translation: CSARADGNQPQHF. The rearrangement links TRBV20-1 to TRBJ1-5; D not resolved. This CDR3 is 13 amino acids long. V shed 5 bases and J shed 2 bases, with 10 bases lying between them. CDR1 is DFQATT, CDR2 SNEGSKA, per germline (reference sequence).

With respect to this clonotype: An end of the junction differs from the germline gene, which may be a read error. This rearrangement joins TRBV25-1 to TRBJ1-5, with 9 nucleotides matching TRBD1. CDR1 is MGHDK, CDR2 SYGVNS, per germline. CDR3 length: 13 amino acids. The CDR3 nucleotides are TGTGCCGGCAGTAGAGACAGGGGGTTTGCCCAGCATTTT. Amino acids: CAGSRDRGFAQHF.

J is TRBJ2-7 and V is TRBV9; 7 bases align to TRBD2. V shed 5 bases and J 2 bases; nucleotides not matched to a gene: 10. The CDR3 totals 15 residues. Per the germline V gene, CDR1 is SGDLS and CDR2 is YYNGEE. The CDR3 DNA reads TGTGCCAGCAGACCGGCGGGACTACCACCCTACGAGCAGTACTTC. It translates to CASRPAGLPPYEQYF.

The chain combines TRBV5-1 with TRBJ1-4; TRBD1 might be the D (5 bases). CDR1 is SGHRS and CDR2 is YFSETQ in the germline V gene. CDR3 size: 14 residues. The V end lost 4 bases, the J end lost 5 bases, and 12 bases lay between the germline ends. The chain's CDR3 is CASSMTGGNEKLFF. The CDR3 region has the DNA TGCGCCAGCAGCATGACGGGGGGGAATGAAAAACTGTTTTTT.

Details on this clonotype: With a much larger clone just one base away, this may be a read error. The chain employs TRBV7-9 and TRBJ1-1, with a possible D match to TRBD1 (6 bases). CDR3 length equals 15 residues. Germline CDR1 is SEHNR and CDR2 is FQNEAQ (reference sequence). CDR3: CASSFYRERNTGAFF. The CDR3 DNA reads as TGTGCCAGCAGCTTCTACAGGGAACGGAACACTGGAGCTTTCTTT.

This clonotype has a handful of counts. This rearrangement joins TRBV7-9 to TRBJ2-7; perhaps TRBD2 as D (6 bases). The CDR3 is 16 residues long. Germline V gene sequence: CDR1 SEHNR, CDR2 FQNEAQ (reference sequence). V shed 5 bases and J shed 0 bases, with 17 bases lying between them. CDR3: CASSLSRGGSSYEQYF. CDR3 nucleotide sequence: TGTGCCAGCAGCCTTTCGCGGGGAGGAAGCTCCTACGAGCAGTACTTC.

This clonotype was picked up many times. This rearrangement joins TRBV19 to TRBJ2-7; 11 positions agree with TRBD1. CDR3 length: 16 residues. The V and J ends lost 5 bases and 0 bases, in that order; junction bases with no gene match: 6. Germline values: CDR1 LNHDA, CDR2 SQIVND (reference sequence). CDR3 bases: TGTGCCAGTAGTCCGGGACAGGGGGAGAGCTCCTACGAGCAGTACTTC. It is translated as CASSPGQGESSYEQYF.

The chain has TRBV20-1 and TRBJ2-2; D is unresolved. CDR1 DFQATT and CDR2 SNEGSKA come from the germline V gene (reference sequence). This CDR3 contains 13 residues. The V end was cut by 3 bases, the J end by 3 bases, with 8 bases between. CDR3 DNA: TGCAGTGCTAGCATATCCCACACCGGGGAGCTGTTTTTT. Protein sequence: CSASISHTGELFF.

The table lists this clonotype with many counts. The chain links TRBV2 to TRBJ1-6; TRBD1 matches at 9 bases. V was pared by 9 bases and J by 8 bases, with 11 bases of the junction left unmatched. Germline V lookup: CDR1 SNHLY, CDR2 FYNNEI. The CDR3 is 15 amino acids. CDR3 amino acids: CARNLRQGVDSPLHF. The CDR3 coding sequence is TGTGCCAGAAACCTTCGACAGGGGGTCGATTCACCCCTCCACTTT.

J is TRBJ1-2 and V is TRBV7-2; 7 nucleotides match TRBD1. The V segment lost 5 bases and the J segment 8 bases; nucleotides outside the gene matches: 11. The CDR3 has 14 amino acids. Germline-derived CDR1 and CDR2 are SGHTA and FQGNSA. The CDR3 DNA follows: TGTGCCAGCAGCCCCGGGACAGTGTTAATCGGCTACACCTTC. Translating it yields CASSPGTVLIGYTF.

The chain combines TRBV6-5 with TRBJ1-6; D is unresolved. Trimming cost V 2 bases and J 7 bases, with 12 bases left between them. CDR3 length: 15 amino acids. In germline, CDR1 is MNHEY, CDR2 SVGAGI. The chain's CDR3 is CASSYTWKVNSPLHF. CDR3 nucleotide sequence: TGTGCCAGCAGTTACACGTGGAAAGTCAATTCACCCCTCCACTTT.

The table lists this clonotype with a few counts. The J gene is TRBJ1-5, the V gene TRBV13, with TRBD1 matching 9 bases. Germline V gene sequence: CDR1 PRHDT, CDR2 FYEKMQ (reference sequence). Trimming took 2 bases from V and 2 from J; bases not matched to a gene: 7. The CDR3 consists of 17 residues. In nucleotides, the CDR3 is TGTGCCAGCAGCTTATCATTGGGGGACAGGGGCAATCAGCCCCAGCATTTT. Amino acid sequence: CASSLSLGDRGNQPQHF.